Listed below are T cell receptor beta chains from one sample, sequenced in a study of blood T cells in healthy people across ages. TCRdb analysed the 5' RACE reads with MiXCR anew, one entry per CDR3 protein. Of about 1.5 million distinct CDR3 sequences in the sample, about 42% were seen once. Source material: blood. The receptor source for this set is a young woman in good health. Each CDR3 is given with its conserved first and last residue. A D gene is named only where the DNA matches it firmly. Rows give clone size only sometimes, using once, few, many, or a class for an expanded clone.

TRBJ2-1	few	TRBV29-1	NA	TGCAGCGTGGCTCAGGGAAATGAGCAGTTCTTC	CSVAQGNEQFF
TRBJ2-5	NA	TRBV6-2/TRBV6-3	NA	TGTGCCAGCAGCCCAAGGACGGGCATCCAAGAGACCCAGTACTTC	CASSPRTGIQETQYF
TRBJ2-7	NA	TRBV6-6	NA	TGTGCCGGCTCACAGGTCGGATTCGAGCAGTACTTC	CAGSQVGFEQYF
TRBJ2-7	NA	TRBV20-1	TRBD2	TGCAGTGCTAGAGATGCGGGGACTAGCGGTCACGAGCAGTACTTC	CSARDAGTSGHEQYF
TRBJ2-5	NA	TRBV7-9	NA	TGTGCCAGCAGCTTAAACCTACAGGTTCAGGAGACCCAGTACTTC	CASSLNLQVQETQYF
TRBJ2-5	few	TRBV6-5	NA	TGTGCCAGCAGTTGGGGGGTTTTCCAAGAGACCCAGTACTTC	CASSWGVFQETQYF
TRBJ1-2	NA	TRBV30	NA	TGTGCCTGGAGCGTGAACTATGGCTACACCTTC	CAWSVNYGYTF
TRBJ2-5	NA	TRBV18	NA	TGTGCCAGCTACGGGACCGTCCAAGAGACCCAGTACTTC	CASYGTVQETQYF
TRBJ1-5	NA	TRBV18	NA	TGTGCCAGCTCACCGCGGGGGAGGCAGTGGGGCAATCAGCCCCAGCATTTT	CASSPRGRQWGNQPQHF
TRBJ2-5	NA	TRBV28	NA	TGTGCCAGCACTAGGGGGGGAGACCAAGAGACCCAGTACTTC	CASTRGGDQETQYF
TRBJ2-5	few	TRBV27	TRBD2	TGTGCCAGCAGCCGACTAGCTGCCGGAGAGACCCAGTACTTC	CASSRLAAGETQYF
TRBJ1-6	NA	TRBV20-1	NA	TGCAGTGCTAGAGATAGGGGGAGCTCCTATAATTCACCCCTCCACTTT	CSARDRGSSYNSPLHF
TRBJ2-7	NA	TRBV4-1	NA	TGCGCCAGCAGCCCCATGCGGGTGGGGTACGAGCAGTACTTC	CASSPMRVGYEQYF
TRBJ2-1	NA	TRBV20-1	NA	TGCAGTGAGAAAATATGGAAGGTACCCTACAATGAGCAGTTCTTC	CSEKIWKVPYNEQFF
TRBJ1-1	NA	TRBV7-2	NA	TGTGCCAGCAGCACCCTAGGGGCTGAAGCTTTCTTT	CASSTLGAEAFF
TRBJ1-2	NA	TRBV20-1	NA	TGCAGTGCTAGAGGAGGTGGGGATAACTATGGCTACACCTTC	CSARGGGDNYGYTF
TRBJ2-3	NA	TRBV3-1	NA	TGTGCCAGCAGCCAATTAGCGGCTGGAGATACGCAGTATTTT	CASSQLAAGDTQYF
TRBJ2-1	NA	TRBV20-1	NA	TGCAGTGCTAGAGAACCCGCTTACAATGAGCAGTTCTTC	CSAREPAYNEQFF
TRBJ2-3	few	TRBV13	NA	TGTGCCAGCAGCCTCAGCGTGGGGCGGCTCGGCACAGATACGCAGTATTTT	CASSLSVGRLGTDTQYF
TRBJ2-1	NA	TRBV5-4	NA	TGTGCCAGCAGCCGCGAATTAGCTCTCCACAATGAGCAGTTCTTC	CASSRELALHNEQFF
TRBJ2-2	few	TRBV9	NA	TGTGCCAGCAGCCAGGACAACACCGGGGAGCTGTTTTTT	CASSQDNTGELFF
TRBJ1-2	few	TRBV5-1	NA	TGCGCCAGCAGCTTAGAGGGAGAGGGCTACACCTTC	CASSLEGEGYTF
TRBJ1-1	NA	TRBV10-3	NA	TGTGCCACCGGGGGGGCCATGAACACTGAAGCTTTCTTT	CATGGAMNTEAFF
TRBJ1-1	NA	TRBV6-2/TRBV6-3	NA	TGTGCCAGCAGTCGAACACAGTCGAACACTGAAGCTTTCTTT	CASSRTQSNTEAFF
TRBJ2-7	NA	TRBV6-6	NA	TGTGCCAGCAGTTACTCTCCGCATTCTACCTACGAGCAGTACTTC	CASSYSPHSTYEQYF
TRBJ2-3	few	TRBV9	TRBD2	TGTGCCAGCAGCGCGTCTCCTAGCGGGGGATTGAATACGCAGTATTTT	CASSASPSGGLNTQYF
TRBJ2-7	NA	TRBV28	NA	TGTGCCAGCAGGACGGGACAAAGTACGTCGCAGTACTTC	CASRTGQSTSQYF
TRBJ2-3	few	TRBV7-2	TRBD2	TGTGCCAGCAGCTCCACCTTTGCCCCCGGGCTAGCGGGGACGCAGTATTTT	CASSSTFAPGLAGTQYF
TRBJ1-2	few	TRBV2	NA	TGTGCCAGCAACCCGGACCCTGGTGGCTACACCTTC	CASNPDPGGYTF
TRBJ2-7	NA	TRBV10-3	NA	TGTGCCAGCAGTAAGGTAGGACAGAACTCCTACGAGCAGTACTTC	CASSKVGQNSYEQYF
TRBJ1-5	NA	TRBV2	TRBD1	TGTGCCAGCAGTGAAGGACCGGGACAGGGACGAAACCAGCCCCAGCATTTT	CASSEGPGQGRNQPQHF
TRBJ2-1	once	TRBV7-3	NA	TGTGCCAGCAGCTTGAGCAGCGGACCTCCCAATGAGCAGTTCTTC	CASSLSSGPPNEQFF
TRBJ1-2	NA	TRBV20-1	NA	TGCAGTGCCCAACAGGATTATGGCTACACCTTC	CSAQQDYGYTF
TRBJ2-3	few	TRBV20-1	NA	TGCAGTGTTCCCGCCCACGGCACAGATACGCAGTATTTT	CSVPAHGTDTQYF
TRBJ2-5	NA	TRBV29-1	NA	TGCAGCGTTGACCTCTTTGTGGGACAAGAGACCCAGTACTTC	CSVDLFVGQETQYF
TRBJ1-5	NA	TRBV20-1	NA	TGCAGTGCTAGTCCCCAATATAGCAATCAGCCCCAGCATTTT	CSASPQYSNQPQHF
TRBJ1-2	few	TRBV5-1	TRBD1	TGCGCCAGCAGCCCAACGACAGGGGGTAATGGCTACACCTTC	CASSPTTGGNGYTF
TRBJ2-1	NA	TRBV7-2	TRBD2	TGTGCCAGCAGCTTACCGCCTAGCGGGAGCTCCTACAATGAGCAGTTCTTC	CASSLPPSGSSYNEQFF